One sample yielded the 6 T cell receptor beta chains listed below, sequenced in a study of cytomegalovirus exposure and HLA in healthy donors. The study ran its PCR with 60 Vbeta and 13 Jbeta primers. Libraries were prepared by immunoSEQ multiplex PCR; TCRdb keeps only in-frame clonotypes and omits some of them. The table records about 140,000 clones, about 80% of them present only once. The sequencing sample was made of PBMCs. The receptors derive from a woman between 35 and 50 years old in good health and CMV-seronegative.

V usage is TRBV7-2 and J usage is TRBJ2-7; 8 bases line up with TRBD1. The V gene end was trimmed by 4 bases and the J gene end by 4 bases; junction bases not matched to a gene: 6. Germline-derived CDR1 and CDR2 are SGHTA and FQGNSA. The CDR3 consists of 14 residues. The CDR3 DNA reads TGTGCCAGCAGCTCCAGACAGGGGATTTACGAGCAGTACTTC. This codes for CASSSRQGIYEQYF.

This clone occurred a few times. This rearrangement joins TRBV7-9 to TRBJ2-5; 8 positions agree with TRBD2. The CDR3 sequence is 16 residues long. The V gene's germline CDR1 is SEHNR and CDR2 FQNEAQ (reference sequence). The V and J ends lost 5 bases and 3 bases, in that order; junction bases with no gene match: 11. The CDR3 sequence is CASSRPGTRFKETQYF. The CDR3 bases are TGTGCCAGCAGCAGACCCGGGACTAGATTTAAAGAGACCCAGTACTTC.

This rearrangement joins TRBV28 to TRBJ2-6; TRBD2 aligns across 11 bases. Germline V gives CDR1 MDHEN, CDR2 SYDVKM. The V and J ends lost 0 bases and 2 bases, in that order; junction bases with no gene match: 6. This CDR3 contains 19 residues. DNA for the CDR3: TGTGCCAGCAGTTTATGGGTGGAACTAGCGGGGGCTGGGGCCAACGTCCTGACTTTC. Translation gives CASSLWVELAGAGANVLTF.

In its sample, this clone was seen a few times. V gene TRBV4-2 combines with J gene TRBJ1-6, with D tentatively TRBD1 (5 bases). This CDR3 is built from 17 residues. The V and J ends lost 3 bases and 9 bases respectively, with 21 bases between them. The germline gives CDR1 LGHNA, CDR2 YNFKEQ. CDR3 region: CASSHPPQGNVGSPLHF. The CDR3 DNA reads TGTGCCAGCAGCCACCCCCCCCAGGGTAATGTAGGTTCACCCCTCCACTTT.

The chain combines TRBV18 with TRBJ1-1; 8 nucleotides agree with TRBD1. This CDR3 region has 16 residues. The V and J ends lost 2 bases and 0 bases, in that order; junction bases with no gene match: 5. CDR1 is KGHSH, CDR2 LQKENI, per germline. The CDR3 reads CASSPGGTGLNTEAFF. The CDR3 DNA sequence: TGTGCCAGCTCACCAGGCGGGACAGGACTGAACACTGAAGCTTTCTTT.

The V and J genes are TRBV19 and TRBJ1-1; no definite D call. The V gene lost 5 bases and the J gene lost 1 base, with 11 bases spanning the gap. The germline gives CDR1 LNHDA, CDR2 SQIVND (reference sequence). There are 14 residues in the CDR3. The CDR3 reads CASSLDFGNTEAFF. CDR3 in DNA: TGTGCCAGTAGTCTCGACTTCGGGAACACTGAAGCTTTCTTT.